A single sample is the source of the 12 T cell receptor beta chains below, sequenced in a study of Ad26.COV2.S vaccination and SARS-CoV-2 variants. Assay used: immunoSEQ multiplex PCR; TCRdb lists only in-frame clones, some missing. In the table there are about 350,000 clones, approximately 90% of which are singletons. Material: peripheral blood, obtained after recovery from COVID-19. These receptors came from a human donor who had recovered from COVID-19.

This clone was recorded only once. The chain employs TRBV7-3 and TRBJ2-2; no firm D call. In germline, CDR1 is SGHTA, CDR2 FQGTGA. Trimming pared 6 bases from V and 2 bases from J, leaving 4 bases between. The CDR3 spans 12 residues. CDR3 in amino acids: CASSLNTGELFF. CDR3 DNA sequence: TGTGCCAGCAGTCTTAACACCGGGGAGCTGTTTTTT.

The chain combines TRBV9 with TRBJ2-5; 10 bases map to TRBD2. V shed 6 bases and J 2 bases; nucleotides not matched to a gene: 7. In germline, CDR1 is SGDLS, CDR2 YYNGEE. The CDR3 consists of 15 residues. This chain's CDR3 is CASKRSGGLQETQYF. The CDR3 DNA sequence: TGTGCCAGCAAACGTAGCGGGGGGTTGCAAGAGACCCAGTACTTC.

This clone occurred a few times. This chain links TRBV5-8 with TRBJ1-1; perhaps TRBD1 as D (6 bases). The CDR3 spans 16 residues. Germline CDR1 and CDR2: SGHTS and YDEGEE. The V gene lost 6 bases and the J gene lost 4 bases, with 22 bases spanning the gap. CDR3 in DNA: TGTGCCAGCAAGCAGGGGACTACCCAGCGGGGCACTGAAGCTTTCTTT. Encoded protein: CASKQGTTQRGTEAFF. The full variable domain, with the rest looked up from reference TRBV5-8 and TRBJ1-1, is EAGVTQSPTHLIKTRGQQATLRCSPISGHTSVYWYQQALGLGLQFLLWYDEGEERNRGNFPPRFSGRQFPNYSSELNVNALELEDSALYLCASKQGTTQRGTEAFFGQGTRLTVV.

The genes are TRBV7-2 and TRBJ2-1; D ambiguous. The CDR3 runs to 13 residues. From germline, CDR1 is SGHTA and CDR2 FQGNSA. The V end lost 1 base, the J end lost 10 bases, and 11 bases lay between the germline ends. The CDR3 DNA is TGTGCCAGCAGCTTAGAAAATCGAGCCGAGCAGTTCTTC. Its protein product is CASSLENRAEQFF.

The rearrangement links TRBV19 to TRBJ1-2, with a weak D call TRBD1 (5 bases). CDR3 length equals 11 residues. Germline V lookup: CDR1 LNHDA, CDR2 SQIVND (reference sequence). V shed 6 bases and J shed 13 bases, with 15 bases lying between them. The CDR3 region has the DNA TGTGCCAGTAGCCTGGGACTATTAGCCACCTTC. It yields the protein CASSLGLLATF.

This clone was found many times. The V and J genes are TRBV14 and TRBJ1-2; D unresolved. Trimming cost V 4 bases and J 6 bases, with 24 bases left between them. The CDR3 runs to 17 residues. Germline V gene data show CDR1 as SGHDN and CDR2 as FVKESK. The CDR3 here is CASSLLKSPQYGDGYTF. CDR3 nucleotides: TGTGCCAGCAGCCTCCTAAAGAGTCCACAGTATGGGGATGGCTACACCTTC.

The J gene is TRBJ2-5, the V gene TRBV4-1, with D possibly called TRBD1 or TRBD2 (6 bases each). Trimming took off 0 bases at V and 7 bases at J, with 12 bases between the two ends. The germline V gene encodes CDR1 MGHRA and CDR2 YSYEKL. The CDR3 is made up of 14 amino acids. CDR3 protein: CASSQDPGARTQYF. The CDR3 nucleotides are TGCGCCAGCAGCCAAGATCCGGGGGCTAGGACCCAGTACTTC.

This chain connects TRBV3-1 (or the pseudogene TRBV3-2) to TRBJ1-2; 7 nucleotides match TRBD1. Per germline, CDR1 LGHDT and CDR2 YNNKEL (reference sequence). Trimming cost V 3 bases and J 5 bases; bases outside gene matches: 12. The CDR3 is made up of 16 amino acids. CDR3 loop: CASSHPATGPLYGYTF. DNA of the CDR3: TGTGCCAGCAGCCACCCGGCGACAGGGCCCTTATATGGCTACACCTTC.

The chain recombines TRBV7-7 with TRBJ2-3, with 11 bases identical to TRBD2. Per the germline V gene, CDR1 is SSHAT and CDR2 is FNYEAQ (reference sequence). The V gene end was trimmed by 5 bases and the J gene end by 5 bases; junction bases not matched to a gene: 21. The CDR3 has 20 residues. CDR3 DNA sequence: TGTGCCAGCAGCCCAGCGGCTAGCGGGGGGCCTCCAACATTACGAGATACGCAGTATTTT. Translated: CASSPAASGGPPTLRDTQYF.

The chain links TRBV6-6 to TRBJ1-1, with a weak D call TRBD1 (5 bases). CDR1 is MNHNY, CDR2 SVGAGI, per germline (reference sequence). The CDR3 length is 12 residues. The CDR3 loop is CGAGPDNTEAFF. The DNA of the CDR3 is TGTGGGGCAGGGCCGGACAACACTGAAGCTTTCTTT.

The genes are TRBV7-2 and TRBJ1-1, with unresolved D. This CDR3 comprises 15 residues. V gave up 0 bases and J gave up 3 bases, with 11 bases separating them. Germline assignment: CDR1 SGHTA and CDR2 FQGNSA. CDR3 protein: CASSLAGGVHTEAFF. CDR3 DNA: TGTGCCAGCAGCTTAGCGGGCGGGGTACACACTGAAGCTTTCTTT.

The chain carries TRBV7-2 and TRBJ1-5; D call uncertain. V was trimmed by 3 bases and J by 4 bases, leaving 10 bases between them. The CDR3 spans 14 residues. Germline V lookup: CDR1 SGHTA, CDR2 FQGNSA. CDR3 sequence (DNA): TGTGCCAGCAGCTTCCCTGGGCGGAATCAGCCCCAGCATTTT. Translating gives CASSFPGRNQPQHF.